The clone carrying this T cell receptor (beta chain) was seen a single time. Its matching antigen is unknown. Only CD45RO-negative cells positively selected for CCR7 counted as naive CD8 cells, so terminally differentiated effector memory CD45RA+ cells were excluded. Only Caucasian adults living in Nashville, Tennessee made up the donor group. The source of the sample is a study of shared clonotypes between healthy human individuals. Germline-derived CDR1 and CDR2 are LNHDA and SQIVND (reference sequence). This CDR3 is 15 amino acids long. With V trimmed by 4 bases and J by 5 bases, 8 bases remained unmatched. Overall study results and limits: Represented genetic and exposure-history diversity was restricted by having few donors. It was the non-shared clonotypes that had lower generation probabilities than clonotypes shared by all four donors.

Per the study methods: Junction-only immunoSEQ data arrived without quality scores, meaning filtering differed. The data were produced by immunoSEQ multiplex PCR, yet TCRdb's version contains in-frame clones alone and is incomplete. V and J calls and clone size are given by that table; D and trimming were obtained from the DNA. The sample consists of about 1.9 million clones, 93% of them appearing once. V usage is TRBV19 and J usage is TRBJ1-5, with 7 positions matching TRBD1. The sequence was collected from a man aged 18 to 29 in good health. Some clones in this sample may be carry-over from other donors' samples. The source material was naive CD8+ T cells from PBMCs. The CDR3 loop reads CASSRNRGSDQPQHF. The CDR3 coding sequence is TGTGCCAGTAGTAGGAACAGGGGATCCGATCAGCCCCAGCATTTT.